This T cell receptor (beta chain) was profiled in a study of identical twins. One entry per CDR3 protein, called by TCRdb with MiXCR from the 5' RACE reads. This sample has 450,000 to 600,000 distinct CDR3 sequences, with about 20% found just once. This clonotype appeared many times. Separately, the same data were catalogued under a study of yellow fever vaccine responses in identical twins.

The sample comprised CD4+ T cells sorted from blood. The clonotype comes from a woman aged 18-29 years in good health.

CDR3 DNA: TGTGCCAGCAAGGGGGGGCTGATGAACACTGAAGCTTTCTTT. Its protein is CASKGGLMNTEAFF. The genes are TRBV28 and TRBJ1-1; TRBD1 might be the D (6 bases). The CDR3 runs 14 residues. Germline CDR1 MDHEN, CDR2 SYDVKM. Trimming stripped 7 bases from V and 0 bases from J, with 12 bases between.